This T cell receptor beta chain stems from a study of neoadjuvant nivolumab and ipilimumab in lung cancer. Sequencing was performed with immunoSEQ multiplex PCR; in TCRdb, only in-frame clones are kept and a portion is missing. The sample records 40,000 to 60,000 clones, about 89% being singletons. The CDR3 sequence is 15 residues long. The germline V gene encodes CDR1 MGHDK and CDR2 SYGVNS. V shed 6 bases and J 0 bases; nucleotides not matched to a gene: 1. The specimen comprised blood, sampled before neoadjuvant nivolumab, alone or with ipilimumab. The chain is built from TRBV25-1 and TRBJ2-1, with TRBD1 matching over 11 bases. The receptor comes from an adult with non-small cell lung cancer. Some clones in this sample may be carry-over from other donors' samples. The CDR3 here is CASRGQGDSYNEQFF. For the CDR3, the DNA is TGTGCCAGCAGGGGACAGGGGGACTCCTACAATGAGCAGTTCTTC.